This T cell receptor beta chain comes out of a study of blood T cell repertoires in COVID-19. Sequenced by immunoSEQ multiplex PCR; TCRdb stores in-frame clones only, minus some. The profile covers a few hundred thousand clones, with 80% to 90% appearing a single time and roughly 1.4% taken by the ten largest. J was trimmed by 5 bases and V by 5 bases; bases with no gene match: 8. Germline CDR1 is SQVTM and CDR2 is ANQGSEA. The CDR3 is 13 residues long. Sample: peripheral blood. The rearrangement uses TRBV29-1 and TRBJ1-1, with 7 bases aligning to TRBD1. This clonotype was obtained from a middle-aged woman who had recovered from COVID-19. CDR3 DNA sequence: TGCAGCGTTAGTAAGGGGGCCCGAACTGAAGCTTTCTTT. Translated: CSVSKGARTEAFF. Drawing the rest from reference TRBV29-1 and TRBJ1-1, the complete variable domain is SAVISQKPSRDICQRGTSLTIQCQVDSQVTMMFWYRQQPGQSLTLIATANQGSEATYESGFVIDKFPISRPNLTFSTLTVSNMSPEDSSIYLCSVSKGARTEAFFGQGTRLTVV.